The T cell receptor beta chain under discussion was sequenced for a study of cytomegalovirus exposure and HLA in healthy donors (dated by TCRdb to the late 2010s). With regard to the full study: According to an earlier analysis of a few hundred of the donors, roughly 180 million T cells yielded 100 million or so unique TCR beta sequences and about 300 Gb of sequence data. Rather than drawing on any new phenotypic data, the later analysis identified candidate immune exposures from TCR beta sequences and the way those sequences occurred across donors. Roughly 300 gigabases of sequencing data and around 80 million unique TCR sequences made up an early release that covered 640 HLA-typed donors. In a later analysis, previously published TCR beta repertoires from some 640 donors were re-analyzed and high-resolution HLA genotyping was added so that TCR occurrence patterns could be studied. To predict cytomegalovirus infection status, the study combined high-throughput TCR immunosequencing, statistical association of individual TCRs with disease status, and machine learning. Across 398 genotyped donors of the cohort, an average of roughly 250,000 unique TCR beta nucleotide sequences per donor were sequenced, and approximately 17% of those sequences were non-productive. The number of typed donors differed by locus: roughly 629-630 for A, B, C, DRB1 and DQB1; about 520 for DQA1; about 600 for DPA1; and some 470 for DPB1. Class I and class II HLA loci were covered by the typing at four-digit resolution. Genome-wide SNP genotypes for about 55% of the roughly 670 donors were used in a later genetic analysis, which treated that subset as a discovery cohort. The study was designed to test whether signatures of past pathogen exposure could be identified by cataloging public T cell receptors. A handful of DR-DQ haplotypes were handled as single units for association and clustering because linkage in the cohort was strong. To decide whether each TCR beta V gene segment behaved as functional or pseudogenic, an earlier analysis of 587 of the donors relied on high-throughput TCR beta sequencing. Every repertoire in the discovery cohort had been generated on one and the same sequencing platform. The study profiled the T cell repertoires of 666 subjects by immunosequencing and related them to cytomegalovirus serostatus. Besides the first cohort of roughly 640 subjects, a separate validation cohort made up of 120 different subjects was used. Donor age, sex, ethnicity and CMV serostatus were compiled alongside the repertoire data. Of the approximately 400 genotyped donors, roughly 80% were placed in the genetic ancestry cluster associated with self-reported Caucasian donors.

Study-wide findings and limitations: Sequencing depth was assumed to be roughly uniform across donors in the presence/absence analyses, though that assumption may not hold. In an earlier analysis of around 500 of the donors, most TCR beta V segments appeared in productive rearrangements about 87% or about 30% of the time, broadly matching IMGT annotations. Compared with the roughly 700-donor mean, donors in an Asian-associated ancestry cluster had fewer N-insertions in productive TCRs, according to a later genetic analysis. Most CMV-associated TCR beta chains appeared to be HLA-restricted in a later analysis, and the HLA associations seemed to be driven largely by CMV exposure. The classifier was reported to diagnose cytomegalovirus status with high specificity and sensitivity in both the original cohort and the validation cohort. A further reported finding was that TCR beta sequences accurately predicted the HLA-A and HLA-B alleles for most subjects in the first cohort. According to the authors, the approach could potentially be generalized to other disease states and immunological phenotypes. Some IMGT-functional V segments, including TRBV6-2 and TRBV6-3, could not be distinguished by the 87-base-pair reads and were therefore excluded. Compared with equally common non-associated chains, HLA-associated TCR beta chains in a later analysis were more clonally expanded and had lower generation probabilities. Several of the top co-occurrence clusters appeared to be linked to parvovirus B19, influenza, CMV and Epstein-Barr virus, according to a later analysis. Because counts were too low, about 18 rarely observed V segments, including chromosome 9 orphons, were excluded from the earlier analysis of 500 to 700 of the donors. The study listed 164 TCR beta chains as associated with cytomegalovirus. Because HLA typing was missing for some donors at each locus, association tests included only the typed subset. The cohort was sequenced for TCR beta chains only, and without alpha or paired-chain data the features that could be detected were limited. Strong co-occurrence of HLA alleles, especially DR and DQ, made assigning TCR associations to individual alleles difficult. Most TCR sequences were observed very rarely across donors, whereas some public TCRs were present in many individuals. Linkage disequilibrium might explain the correlated functional status among segregating V segments, but an unknown experimental factor could not be excluded. V-gene and J-gene trimming of TCR beta chains was associated with a missense DCLRE1C variant in a later genetic analysis, and the association was replicated in an independent cohort. A few of the identified cytomegalovirus-associated TCR beta chains were confirmed in vitro to be specific for cytomegalovirus antigens. A later analysis associated 17,000 or so TCR beta sequences with specific HLA alleles at a false discovery rate of 0.05. A group of highly shared sequence variants was considered likely to be a technical artifact of the sequencing pipeline. For the cohort, immune exposure information was limited to CMV serostatus. According to a later analysis, TCR association rates differed among HLA loci, with DRB1 alleles showing the most associated TCRs and HLA-C alleles showing the fewest.

In total, approximately 610 healthy bone marrow donors made up the cohort. Cohort members were all nominally healthy when sampled, although unrecorded immune exposures were likely present. The donor tested CMV seronegative, placing the donor among the 350 or so seronegative members of the cohort. Every donor gave a peripheral blood sample, and the peripheral blood mononuclear cells from that sample were used for TCR beta sequencing. Genomic DNA was extracted from the blood cell samples with the Qiagen DNeasy Blood Extraction Kit. A remark on this clone: What antigen it recognizes has not been identified.

The CDR3 runs 15 residues from the cysteine to the phenylalanine. This entry keeps only the CDR3 DNA: 45 bases, framed from base 1. CDR1 and CDR2 (SGHNT, YENEEA) derive from the germline V gene. The junction carries 17 bases between V and J, which are trimmed by 7 bases and 2 bases respectively. The library came from the immunoSEQ multiplex PCR assay. For the multiplex PCR, a mixture combining 60 forward primers for TCR Vbeta segments and 13 reverse primers for TCR Jbeta segments was used. The CDR3 region of rearranged TCR beta genes was amplified from genomic DNA with a multiplex PCR assay. Amplified TCR beta libraries were sequenced as 87-base-pair reads on the Illumina HiSeq System. The authors' analysis ran thus. Across the 700 or so repertoires, a later analysis counted approximately 75 million unique TCR beta chains, 9.5 million to 12 million of which were shared by at least two donors. A nearest-neighbor algorithm error-corrected the raw reads and collapsed the reads into unique sequences, merging closely related sequences to remove PCR and sequencing errors. V, D and J gene segments were assigned by aligning CDR3 sequences to IMGT reference sequences. For a sequence to be retained, at least a six-nucleotide match to both a V gene segment and a J gene segment was required. Rearrangements were called productive when the CDR3 lacked stop codons and stayed in frame with V and J; all others were non-productive. CDR3 was defined according to IMGT convention as the region running from the second conserved V-encoded cysteine to the conserved J-encoded phenylalanine. The earlier analysis of roughly 590 of the donors excluded any sequence lacking an unambiguous match to a single V gene segment. In an earlier analysis of several hundred of the donors, V segments were called functional above 56.7% productive rearrangements and were called segregating when the between-donor standard deviation exceeded 5%. To diagnose cytomegalovirus status from the catalog of TCR beta chain sequences, a statistical classification framework was built. In a later analysis, TCR nucleotide sequences were compared against IMGT/GENE-DB human TR gene sequences so that V and J genes could be assigned. In a later analysis, CDR3 sequences and most-parsimonious VDJ recombination scenarios were assigned using the TCRdist pipeline. In a later analysis, each TCR beta chain was defined by its CDR3 amino acid sequence together with its V-gene family, and reads without a unique V-gene family were excluded. In a later analysis, approximately 640 highly shared, low-generation-probability nucleotide sequences were removed to address suspected cross-contamination and a sequencing artifact. A later analysis calculated a clonal expansion index for each public chain from normalized within-repertoire ranks of inferred template counts. In a later analysis, generation probabilities were computed using a VDJ recombination model fitted to out-of-frame rearrangements, and the results were checked against IGoR. In a later analysis, hypergeometric tests were used to score TCR-TCR, TCR-HLA and TCR-CMV co-occurrence, with a repertoire-size bias correction applied to TCR pairs. A later analysis estimated false discovery rates by permuting HLA or CMV assignments 20 times. In a later analysis, co-occurring TCRs were grouped using DBSCAN, with TCRdist sequence similarity added in when clustering inside HLA-allele-positive subsets. Co-occurrence clustering excluded repertoires with fewer than 30,000 or more than 120,000 public chains, plus five with anomalous nucleotide sharing. TCRdb obtained this table from immuneACCESS and retained in-frame rearrangements with V and J assigned. These tables miss some clones; where compared with another copy, unresolved V genes account for less than half of the shortfall, and the remainder is unexplained. V, J and clone size are those of that table, while D and trimming were read from the DNA. This sample's table has entries for tens of thousands of clones. The ten largest clones take up around 3.4% of the sample.

The sequenced material came from PBMCs. The receptor was derived from a man between 40 and 49 years old in good health and CMV-seronegative. The chain joins TRBV11-3 to TRBJ2-5, and perhaps TRBD1 as D gene, on 5 matching bases. The CDR3 sequence is CASTHGAGLQETQYF. The DNA sequence follows: TGTGCCAGCACCCATGGGGCAGGGCTACAAGAGACCCAGTACTTC.